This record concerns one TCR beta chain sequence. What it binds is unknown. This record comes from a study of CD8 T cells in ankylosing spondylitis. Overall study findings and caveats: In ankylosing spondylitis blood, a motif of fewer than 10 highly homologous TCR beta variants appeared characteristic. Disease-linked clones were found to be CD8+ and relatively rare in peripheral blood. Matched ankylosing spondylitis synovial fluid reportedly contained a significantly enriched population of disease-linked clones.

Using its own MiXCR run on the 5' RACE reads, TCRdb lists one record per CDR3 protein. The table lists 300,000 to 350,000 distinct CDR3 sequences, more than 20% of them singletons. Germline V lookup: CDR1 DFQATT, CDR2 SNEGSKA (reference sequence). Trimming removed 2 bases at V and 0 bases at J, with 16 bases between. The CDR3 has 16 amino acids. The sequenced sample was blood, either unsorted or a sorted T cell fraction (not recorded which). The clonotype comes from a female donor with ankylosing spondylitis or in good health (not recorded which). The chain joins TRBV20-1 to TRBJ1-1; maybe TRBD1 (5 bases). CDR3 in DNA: TGCAGTGCTAGACCCCCCGGGAGGGGACTGAACACTGAAGCTTTCTTT. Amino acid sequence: CSARPPGRGLNTEAFF.